The entry below describes one T cell receptor beta chain. The antigen is unknown. V gave up 2 bases and J gave up 7 bases; unmatched junction bases: 3. CDR3 length equals 13 residues. The germline gives CDR1 SQVTM, CDR2 ANQGSEA. These data come from a study of cytomegalovirus exposure and HLA in healthy donors. Study overall: Early released data comprised about 84 million unique TCRs from HLA-typed donors.

General observations from the study: The productive fraction for most TCR beta V segments was about 87% or about 30% in an earlier analysis. Follow-up analysis seemed to connect common viral pathogens with several of the most significant clusters identified. There were a few CMV-associated chains whose specificity for CMV antigens was confirmed in vitro.

The PCR made use of 60 Vbeta and 13 Jbeta primers. Assay used: immunoSEQ multiplex PCR; TCRdb lists only in-frame clones, some missing. The repertoire holds about 180,000 clones, with over 60% as singletons. This TCR was recovered from a man between 40 and 49 years old in good health and CMV-seronegative. The sequencing sample was made of PBMCs. J is TRBJ1-5 and V is TRBV29-1; 9 nucleotides line up with TRBD1. The CDR3 protein is CSVESDRGQPQHF. As DNA, the CDR3 is TGCAGCGTTGAATCGGACAGGGGACAGCCCCAGCATTTT.